This TCR beta chain was identified during a study of cytomegalovirus exposure and HLA in healthy donors. Study-level findings and limits: Cytomegalovirus status was reportedly diagnosed by the classifier with high specificity and sensitivity.

Germline CDR1 reads LNHDA; CDR2 reads SQIVND (reference sequence). The CDR3 covers 16 residues. V dropped 5 bases and J dropped 3; count of bases not matched to a gene: 12. PCR involved 60 Vbeta and 13 Jbeta primers. Method: immunoSEQ multiplex PCR; TCRdb's copy keeps in-frame clones and lacks some. The table records roughly 300,000 clones, 80% to 90% of them present only once. Concerning this clone itself: The antigen remains undetermined.

Sequencing was carried out using PBMCs. The chain combines TRBV19 with TRBJ2-5; TRBD2 aligns across 7 bases. The sequence came from a man aged 35-49 years in good health and CMV-seropositive. The CDR3 DNA follows: TGTGCCAGTAGTCCCCTGGTGGGGGGAGGGGAAGAGACCCAGTACTTC. Protein product: CASSPLVGGGEETQYF.